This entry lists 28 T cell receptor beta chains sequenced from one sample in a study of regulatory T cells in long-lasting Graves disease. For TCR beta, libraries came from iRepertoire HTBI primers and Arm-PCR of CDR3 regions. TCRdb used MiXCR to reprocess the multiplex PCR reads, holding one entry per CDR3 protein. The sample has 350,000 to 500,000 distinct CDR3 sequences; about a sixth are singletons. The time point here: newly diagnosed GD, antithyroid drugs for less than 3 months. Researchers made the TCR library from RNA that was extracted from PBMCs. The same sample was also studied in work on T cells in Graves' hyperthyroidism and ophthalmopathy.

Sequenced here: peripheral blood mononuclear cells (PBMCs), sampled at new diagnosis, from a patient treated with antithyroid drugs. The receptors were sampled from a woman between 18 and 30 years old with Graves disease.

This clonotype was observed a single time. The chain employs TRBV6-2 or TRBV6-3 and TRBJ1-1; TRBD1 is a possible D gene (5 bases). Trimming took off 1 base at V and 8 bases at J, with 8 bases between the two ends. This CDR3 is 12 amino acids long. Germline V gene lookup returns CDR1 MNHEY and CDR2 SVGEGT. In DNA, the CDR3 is TGTGCCAGCAGTTACTGGGAGGGGGAAGCTTTCTTT. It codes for CASSYWEGEAFF.

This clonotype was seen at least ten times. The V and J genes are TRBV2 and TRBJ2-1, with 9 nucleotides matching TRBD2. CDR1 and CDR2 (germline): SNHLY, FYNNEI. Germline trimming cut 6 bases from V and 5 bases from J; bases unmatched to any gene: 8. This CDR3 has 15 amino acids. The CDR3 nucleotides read TGTGCCAGCAGCGCGGTGCGGGGGGGGGACAATGAGCAGTTCTTC. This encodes CASSAVRGGDNEQFF.

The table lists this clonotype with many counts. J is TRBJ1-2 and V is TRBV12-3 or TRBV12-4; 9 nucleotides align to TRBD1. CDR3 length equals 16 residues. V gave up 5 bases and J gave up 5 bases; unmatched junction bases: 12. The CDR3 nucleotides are TGTGCCAGCAGTGTCGGGACAGGGAAATTCCTATATGGCTACACCTTC. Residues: CASSVGTGKFLYGYTF.

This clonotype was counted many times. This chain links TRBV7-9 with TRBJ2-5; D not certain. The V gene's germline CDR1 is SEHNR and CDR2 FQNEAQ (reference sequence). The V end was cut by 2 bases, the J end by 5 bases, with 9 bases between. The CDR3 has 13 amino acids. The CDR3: CASSLYPSETQYF. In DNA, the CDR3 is TGTGCCAGCAGCTTATATCCGTCGGAGACCCAGTACTTC.

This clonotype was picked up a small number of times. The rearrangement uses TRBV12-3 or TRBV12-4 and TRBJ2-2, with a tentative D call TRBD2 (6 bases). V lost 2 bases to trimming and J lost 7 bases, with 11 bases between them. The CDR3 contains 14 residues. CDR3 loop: CASSLTGENGELFF. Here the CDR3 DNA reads TGTGCCAGCAGTTTAACGGGAGAGAACGGGGAGCTGTTTTTT.

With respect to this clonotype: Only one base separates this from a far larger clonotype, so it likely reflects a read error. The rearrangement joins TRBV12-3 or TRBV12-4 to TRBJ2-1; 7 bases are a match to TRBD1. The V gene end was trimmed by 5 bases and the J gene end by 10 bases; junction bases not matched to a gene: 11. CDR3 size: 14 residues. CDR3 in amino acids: CASSRDRVEDEQFF. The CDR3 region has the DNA TGTGCCAGCAGTAGAGACAGGGTAGAGGACGAGCAGTTCTTC.

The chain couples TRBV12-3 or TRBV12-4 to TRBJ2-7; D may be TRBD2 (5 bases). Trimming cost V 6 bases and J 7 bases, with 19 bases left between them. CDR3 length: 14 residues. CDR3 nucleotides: TGTGCCAGCAGCGGCAGGACTCGCGGAGGTGAGCAGTACTTC. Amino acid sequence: CASSGRTRGGEQYF.

Here the CDR3 reads CASSYAQGTYEQYF. The DNA of the CDR3 is TGTGCCAGCAGCTACGCACAGGGCACCTACGAGCAGTACTTC. The rearrangement links TRBV11-3 to TRBJ2-7, with D possibly TRBD1 on 6 matching bases. V was trimmed by 4 bases and J by 2 bases, leaving 12 bases between them. Germline-derived CDR1 and CDR2 are SGHNT and YENEEA. The CDR3 is 14 residues long.

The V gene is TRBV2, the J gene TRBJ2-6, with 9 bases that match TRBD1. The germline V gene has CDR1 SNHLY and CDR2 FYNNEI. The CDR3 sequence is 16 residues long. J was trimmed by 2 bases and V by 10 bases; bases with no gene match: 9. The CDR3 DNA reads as TGTGCCAACCAAGGACAGGGGTGGCCTGGGGCCAACGTCCTGACTTTC. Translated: CANQGQGWPGANVLTF. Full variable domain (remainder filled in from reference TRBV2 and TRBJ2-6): EPEVTQTPSHQVTQMGQEVILRCVPISNHLYFYWYRQILGQKVEFLVSFYNNEISEKSEIFDDQFSVERPDGSNFTLKIRSTKLEDSAMYFCANQGQGWPGANVLTFGAGSRLTVL.

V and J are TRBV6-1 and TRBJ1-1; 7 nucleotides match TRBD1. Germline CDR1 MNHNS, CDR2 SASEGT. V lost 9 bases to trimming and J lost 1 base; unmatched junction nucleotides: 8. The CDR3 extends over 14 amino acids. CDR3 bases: TGTGCCAGTAAGGGGGCATCAGGGAACACTGAAGCTTTCTTT. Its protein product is CASKGASGNTEAFF.

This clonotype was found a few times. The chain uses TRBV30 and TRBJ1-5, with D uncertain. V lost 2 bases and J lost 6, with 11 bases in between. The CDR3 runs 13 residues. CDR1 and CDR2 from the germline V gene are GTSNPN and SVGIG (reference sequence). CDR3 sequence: CAWSIGSTQPQHF. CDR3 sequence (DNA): TGTGCCTGGAGTATAGGCAGTACTCAGCCCCAGCATTTT. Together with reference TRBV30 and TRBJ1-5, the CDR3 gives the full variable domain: SQTIHQWPATLVQPVGSPLSLECTVEGTSNPNLYWYRQAAGRGLQLLFYSVGIGQISSEVPQNLSASRPQDRQFILSSKKLLLSDSGFYLCAWSIGSTQPQHFGDGTRLSIL.

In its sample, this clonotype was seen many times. CDR3 nucleotide sequence: TGTGCCAGCTCACCTGTTGGGGAGAGCACAGATACGCAGTATTTT. It encodes CASSPVGESTDTQYF. The chain couples TRBV18 to TRBJ2-3; a possible D gene is TRBD2 (5 bases). The V end lost 3 bases, the J end lost 0 bases, and 10 bases lay between the germline ends. The CDR3 length is 15 residues. CDR1 and CDR2 from the germline V gene are KGHSH and LQKENI.

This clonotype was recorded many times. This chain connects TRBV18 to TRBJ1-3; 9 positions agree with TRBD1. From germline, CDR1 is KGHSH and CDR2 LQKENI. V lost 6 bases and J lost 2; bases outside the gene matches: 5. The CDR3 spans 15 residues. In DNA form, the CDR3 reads TGTGCCAGCTCGCGCCGGGACAGGGCTGGAAACACCATATATTTT. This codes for CASSRRDRAGNTIYF.

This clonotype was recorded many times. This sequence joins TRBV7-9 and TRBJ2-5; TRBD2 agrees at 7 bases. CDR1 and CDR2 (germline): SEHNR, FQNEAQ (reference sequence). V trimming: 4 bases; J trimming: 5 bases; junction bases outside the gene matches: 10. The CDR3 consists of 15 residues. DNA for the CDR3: TGTGCCAGCAGCTCGATAGCGGGTCGGGGGGAGACCCAGTACTTC. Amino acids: CASSSIAGRGETQYF.

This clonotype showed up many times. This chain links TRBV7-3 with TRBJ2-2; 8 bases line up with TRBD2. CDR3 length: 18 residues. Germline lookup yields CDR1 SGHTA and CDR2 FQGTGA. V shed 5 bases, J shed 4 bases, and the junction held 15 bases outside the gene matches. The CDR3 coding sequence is TGTGCCAGCAGCCCCCTCCCCACGGGACTAGGCGGCACCGGGGAGCTGTTTTTT. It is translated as CASSPLPTGLGGTGELFF.

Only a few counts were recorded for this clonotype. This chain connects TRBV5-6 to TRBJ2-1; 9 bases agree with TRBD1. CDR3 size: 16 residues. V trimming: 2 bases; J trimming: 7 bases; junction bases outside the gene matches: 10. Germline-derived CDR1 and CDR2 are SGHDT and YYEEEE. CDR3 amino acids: CASSLFTGTGINEQFF. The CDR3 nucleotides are TGTGCCAGCAGCTTATTCACCGGGACAGGGATAAATGAGCAGTTCTTC. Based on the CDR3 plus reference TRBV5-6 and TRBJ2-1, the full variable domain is DAGVTQSPTHLIKTRGQQVTLRCSPKSGHDTVSWYQQALGQGPQFIFQYYEEEERQRGNFPDRFSGHQFPNYSSELNVNALLLGDSALYLCASSLFTGTGINEQFFGPGTRLTVL.

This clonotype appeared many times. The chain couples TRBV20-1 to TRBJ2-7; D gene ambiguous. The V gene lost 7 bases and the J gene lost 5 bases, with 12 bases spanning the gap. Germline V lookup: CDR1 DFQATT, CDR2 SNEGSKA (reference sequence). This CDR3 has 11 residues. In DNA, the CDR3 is TGCAGTGTGCGTAGGGAAGACGAGCAGTACTTC. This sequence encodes CSVRREDEQYF.

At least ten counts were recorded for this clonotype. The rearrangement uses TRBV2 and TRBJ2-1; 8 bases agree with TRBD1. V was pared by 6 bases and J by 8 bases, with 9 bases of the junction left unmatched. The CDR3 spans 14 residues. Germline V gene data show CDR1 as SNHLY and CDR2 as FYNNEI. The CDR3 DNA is TGTGCCAGCAGGACAGGGGCGCCGAGGGATGAGCAGTTCTTC. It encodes CASRTGAPRDEQFF.

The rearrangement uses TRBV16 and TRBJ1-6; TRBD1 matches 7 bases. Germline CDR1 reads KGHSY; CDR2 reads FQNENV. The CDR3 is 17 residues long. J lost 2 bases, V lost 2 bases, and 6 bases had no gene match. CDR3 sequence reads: CASSQHLGTAYNSPLHF. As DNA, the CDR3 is TGTGCCAGCAGCCAACACCTAGGGACAGCCTATAATTCACCCCTCCACTTT.

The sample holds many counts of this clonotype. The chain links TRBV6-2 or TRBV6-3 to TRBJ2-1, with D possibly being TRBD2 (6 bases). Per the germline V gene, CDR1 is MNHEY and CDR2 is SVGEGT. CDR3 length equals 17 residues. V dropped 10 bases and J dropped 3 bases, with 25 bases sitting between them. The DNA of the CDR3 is TGTGCCACGAGGAGGGCAGATTTTACACCCTACTACAATGAGCAGTTCTTC. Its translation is CATRRADFTPYYNEQFF.

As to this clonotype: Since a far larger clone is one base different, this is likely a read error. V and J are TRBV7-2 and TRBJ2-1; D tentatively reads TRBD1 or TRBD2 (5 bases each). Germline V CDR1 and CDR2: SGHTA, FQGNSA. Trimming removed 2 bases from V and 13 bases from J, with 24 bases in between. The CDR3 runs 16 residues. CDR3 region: CASSLFPRRDQETQFF. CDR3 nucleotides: TGTGCCAGCAGCTTATTCCCTCGACGGGACCAAGAGACCCAGTTCTTC. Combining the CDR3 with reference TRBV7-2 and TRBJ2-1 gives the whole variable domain GAGVSQSPSNKVTEKGKDVELRCDPISGHTALYWYRQSLGQGLEFLIYFQGNSAPDKSGLPSDRFSAERTGGSVSTLTIQRTQQEDSAVYLCASSLFPRRDQETQFFGPGTRLTVL.

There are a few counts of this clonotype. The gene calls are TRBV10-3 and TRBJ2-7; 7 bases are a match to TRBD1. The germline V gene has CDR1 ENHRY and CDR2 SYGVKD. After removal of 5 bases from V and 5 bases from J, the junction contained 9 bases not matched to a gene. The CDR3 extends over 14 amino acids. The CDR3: CAISSGQSLNEQYF. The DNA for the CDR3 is TGTGCCATCAGTTCGGGACAGAGTCTGAACGAGCAGTACTTC.

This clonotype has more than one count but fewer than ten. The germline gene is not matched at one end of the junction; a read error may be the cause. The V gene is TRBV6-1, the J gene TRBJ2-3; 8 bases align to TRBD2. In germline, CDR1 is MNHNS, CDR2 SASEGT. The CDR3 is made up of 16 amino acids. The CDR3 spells CASSRTSGGSTDAQYF. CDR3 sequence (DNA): TGTGCCAGCAGTCGAACTAGCGGAGGAAGCACAGATGCGCAGTATTTT.

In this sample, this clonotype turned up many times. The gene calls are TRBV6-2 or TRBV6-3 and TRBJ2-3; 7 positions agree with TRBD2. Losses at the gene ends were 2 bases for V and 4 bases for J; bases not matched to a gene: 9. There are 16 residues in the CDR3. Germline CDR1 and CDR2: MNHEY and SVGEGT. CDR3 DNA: TGTGCCAGCAGTTACCTCGCGGGAGAAGGAGCAGATACGCAGTATTTT. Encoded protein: CASSYLAGEGADTQYF.

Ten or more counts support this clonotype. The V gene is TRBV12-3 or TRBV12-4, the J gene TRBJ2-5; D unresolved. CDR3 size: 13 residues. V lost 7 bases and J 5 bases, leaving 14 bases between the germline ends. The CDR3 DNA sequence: TGTGCCAGCACCCCGGGTCCCGGCGAGACCCAGTACTTC. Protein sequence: CASTPGPGETQYF.

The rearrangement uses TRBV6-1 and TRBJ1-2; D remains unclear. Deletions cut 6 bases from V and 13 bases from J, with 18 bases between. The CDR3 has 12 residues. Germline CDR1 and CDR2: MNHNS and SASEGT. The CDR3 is CASSTAGTLATF. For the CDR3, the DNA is TGTGCCAGCAGCACGGCCGGAACGTTGGCCACCTTC.

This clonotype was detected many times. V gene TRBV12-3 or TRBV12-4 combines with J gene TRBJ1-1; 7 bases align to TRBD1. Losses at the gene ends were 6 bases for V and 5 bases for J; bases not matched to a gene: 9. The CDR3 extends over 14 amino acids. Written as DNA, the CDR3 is TGTGCCAGCAGCGACAGGGAGGGATCGACTGAAGCTTTCTTT. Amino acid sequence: CASSDREGSTEAFF.

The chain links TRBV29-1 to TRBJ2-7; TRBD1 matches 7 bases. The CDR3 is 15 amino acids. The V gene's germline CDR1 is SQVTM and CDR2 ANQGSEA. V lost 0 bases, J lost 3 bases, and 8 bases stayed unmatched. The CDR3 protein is CSVEDGGAGGYEQYF. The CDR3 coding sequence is TGCAGCGTTGAAGATGGTGGGGCAGGGGGCTACGAGCAGTACTTC.